The clone carrying this T cell receptor (beta chain) came up many times. As to time point: pre-sensitization, week 0. This sample's treatment: therapeutic diphenylcyclopropenone sensitization with weekly scalp DPC. The data originate from a study of human T cells and chemical hapten exposure. TCRdb recomputed calls from the RACE reads with MiXCR, one row per CDR3 protein. The sample has tens of thousands of distinct CDR3 sequences; roughly 7.6% are singletons. There are 13 residues in the CDR3. CDR1 is SGHTA and CDR2 is FQGNSA in the germline V gene. Trimming took 5 bases from V and 0 from J, leaving 8 bases between them.

This receptor was obtained from a woman aged 50 to 65 with alopecia areata. Some clones in this sample may be carry-over from other donors' samples. The rearrangement uses TRBV7-2 and TRBJ2-7; D ambiguous. The sample consisted of whole blood, taken in connection with sensitization to the hapten diphenylcyclopropenone (DPC). The CDR3 reads CASSPRRSYEQYF. CDR3 nucleotides: TGTGCCAGCAGCCCACGACGCTCCTACGAGCAGTACTTC.